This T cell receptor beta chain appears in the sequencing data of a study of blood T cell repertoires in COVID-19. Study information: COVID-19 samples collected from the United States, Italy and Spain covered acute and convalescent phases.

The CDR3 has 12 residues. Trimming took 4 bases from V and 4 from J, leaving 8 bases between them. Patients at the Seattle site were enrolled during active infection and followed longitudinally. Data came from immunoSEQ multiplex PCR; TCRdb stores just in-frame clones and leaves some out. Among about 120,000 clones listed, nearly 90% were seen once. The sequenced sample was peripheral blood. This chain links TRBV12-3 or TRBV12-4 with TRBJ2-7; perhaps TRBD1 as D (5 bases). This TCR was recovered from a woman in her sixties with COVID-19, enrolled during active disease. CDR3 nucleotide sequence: TGTGCCAGCAGTTGGACACTGTACGAGCAGTACTTC. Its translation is CASSWTLYEQYF.